The 7 T cell receptor beta chains below were found in one sample sequenced in a study of radiotherapy plus CTLA-4 blockade in lung cancer. Profiled with immunoSEQ multiplex PCR; TCRdb holds only in-frame clones, not every one. The sample shows 90,000 to 100,000 clones, 65% to 80% of them seen only once. The material was peripheral blood, obtained from a patient treated with radiotherapy plus ipilimumab. The origin of the receptors is a human donor with non-small cell lung cancer who had a partial response to radiotherapy plus ipilimumab. Some clones in this sample may be carry-over from other donors' samples.

This chain uses TRBV27 with TRBJ1-4, with no clear D. The V gene's germline CDR1 is MNHEY and CDR2 SMNVEV (reference sequence). V lost 4 bases and J 0 bases, leaving 9 bases between the germline ends. CDR3 length: 15 amino acids. The CDR3 nucleotides are TGTGCCAGCAGTTACGGCGGGACAACTAATGAAAAACTGTTTTTT. It specifies CASSYGGTTNEKLFF.

The count of this clone is one. The V call is TRBV10-3, the J call TRBJ1-1; D might be TRBD1 (5 bases). The germline V and J ends were trimmed by 8 bases and 3 bases, with 10 bases remaining between them. Germline V gene sequence: CDR1 ENHRY, CDR2 SYGVKD. The CDR3 totals 12 residues. CDR3 sequence (DNA): TGTGCCATCGGGCAGGGATACACTGAAGCTTTCTTT. Translation gives CAIGQGYTEAFF.

The rearrangement uses TRBV5-1 and TRBJ2-3; 10 nucleotides line up with TRBD1. V shed 0 bases, J shed 5 bases, and the junction held 6 bases outside the gene matches. Per germline, CDR1 SGHRS and CDR2 YFSETQ. The CDR3 runs to 16 residues. The CDR3 DNA reads as TGCGCCAGCAGCTTGGGGGGGACAGGGGCGAGAGATACGCAGTATTTT. Protein sequence: CASSLGGTGARDTQYF. The full variable domain, its missing parts supplied by reference TRBV5-1 and TRBJ2-3, is KAGVTQTPRYLIKTRGQQVTLSCSPISGHRSVSWYQQTPGQGLQFLFEYFSETQRNKGNFPGRFSGRQFSNSRSEMNVSTLELGDSALYLCASSLGGTGARDTQYFGPGTRLTVL.

This chain links TRBV7-9 with TRBJ2-5; the D gene is possibly TRBD1 (6 bases). This CDR3 spans 16 amino acids. Deletions cut 5 bases from V and 2 bases from J, with 18 bases between. CDR1 and CDR2 from the germline V gene are SEHNR and FQNEAQ (reference sequence). CDR3 protein: CASSGYGTWKQETQYF. The CDR3 region has the DNA TGTGCCAGCAGCGGCTACGGGACATGGAAGCAAGAGACCCAGTACTTC.

The chain has TRBV10-3 and TRBJ1-2, with a tentative D call TRBD1 (6 bases). Germline V gene sequence: CDR1 ENHRY, CDR2 SYGVKD. The CDR3 is 16 amino acids. Between the trimmed V and J ends, which lost 5 bases and 4 bases, there was a span of 20 bases. CDR3 amino acids: CAISKSIRQESYGYTF. The CDR3 DNA reads as TGTGCCATCAGTAAATCCATAAGACAGGAGTCCTATGGCTACACCTTC.

The V call is TRBV5-4, the J call TRBJ1-6, with 8 bases lining up with TRBD1. CDR1 and CDR2 (germline): SGHNT, YYREEE (reference sequence). V was pared by 1 base and J by 7 bases, with 1 base of the junction left unmatched. The CDR3 is 14 residues long. The CDR3 sequence is CASSLTGGNSPLHF. The CDR3 DNA is TGTGCCAGCAGCTTGACAGGGGGAAATTCACCCCTCCACTTT.

This clone was observed a single time. The V gene is TRBV5-5, the J gene TRBJ1-3, with 9 positions matching TRBD1. Germline V CDR1 and CDR2: SGHKS, YYEKEE (reference sequence). The V gene end was trimmed by 2 bases and the J gene end by 0 bases; junction bases not matched to a gene: 6. This CDR3 region has 17 residues. CDR3 region: CASSFSGTGSSGNTIYF. The CDR3 bases are TGTGCCAGCAGCTTTTCCGGGACAGGGAGCTCTGGAAACACCATATATTTT. Drawing the rest from reference TRBV5-5 and TRBJ1-3, the complete variable domain is DAGVTQSPTHLIKTRGQQVTLRCSPISGHKSVSWYQQVLGQGPQFIFQYYEKEERGRGNFPDRFSARQFPNYSSELNVNALLLGDSALYLCASSFSGTGSSGNTIYFGEGSWLTVV.